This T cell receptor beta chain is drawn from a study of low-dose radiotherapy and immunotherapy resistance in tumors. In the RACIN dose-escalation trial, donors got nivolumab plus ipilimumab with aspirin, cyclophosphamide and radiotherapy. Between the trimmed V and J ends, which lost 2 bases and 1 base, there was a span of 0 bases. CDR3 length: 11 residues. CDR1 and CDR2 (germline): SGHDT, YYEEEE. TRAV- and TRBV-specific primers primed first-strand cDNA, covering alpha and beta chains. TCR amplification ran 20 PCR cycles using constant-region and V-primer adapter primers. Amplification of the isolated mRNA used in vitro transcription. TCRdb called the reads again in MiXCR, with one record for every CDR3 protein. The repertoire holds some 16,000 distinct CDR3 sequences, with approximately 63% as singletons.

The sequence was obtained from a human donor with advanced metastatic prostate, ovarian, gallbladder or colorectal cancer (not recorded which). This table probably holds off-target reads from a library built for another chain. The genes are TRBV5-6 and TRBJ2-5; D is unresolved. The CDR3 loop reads CASSFQETQYF. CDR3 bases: TGTGCCAGCAGCTTCCAAGAGACCCAGTACTTC.